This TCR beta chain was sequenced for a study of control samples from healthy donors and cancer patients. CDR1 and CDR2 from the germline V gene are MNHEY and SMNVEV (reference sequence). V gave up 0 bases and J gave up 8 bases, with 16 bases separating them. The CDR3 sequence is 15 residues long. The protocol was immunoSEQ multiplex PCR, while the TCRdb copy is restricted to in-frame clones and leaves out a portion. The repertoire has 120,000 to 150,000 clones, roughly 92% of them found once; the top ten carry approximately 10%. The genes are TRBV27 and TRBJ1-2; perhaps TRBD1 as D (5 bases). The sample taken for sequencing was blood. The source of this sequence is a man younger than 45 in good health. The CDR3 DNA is TGTGCCAGCAGTTTATCGGGGCACGATCTCGACGGCTACACCTTC. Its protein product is CASSLSGHDLDGYTF.